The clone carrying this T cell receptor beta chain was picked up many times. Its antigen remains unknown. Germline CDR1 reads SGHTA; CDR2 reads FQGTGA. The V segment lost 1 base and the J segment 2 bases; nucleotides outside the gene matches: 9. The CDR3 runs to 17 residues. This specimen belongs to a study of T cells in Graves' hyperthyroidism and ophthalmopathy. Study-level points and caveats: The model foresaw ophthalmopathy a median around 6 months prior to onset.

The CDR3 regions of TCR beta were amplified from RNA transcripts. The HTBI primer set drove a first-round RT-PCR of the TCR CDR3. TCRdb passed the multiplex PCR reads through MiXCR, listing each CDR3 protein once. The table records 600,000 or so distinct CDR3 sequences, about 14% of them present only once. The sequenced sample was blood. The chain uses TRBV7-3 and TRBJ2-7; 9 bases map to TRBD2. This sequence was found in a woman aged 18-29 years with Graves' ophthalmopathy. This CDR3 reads CASSLKGLAGPPYEQYF. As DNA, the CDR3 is TGTGCCAGCAGCTTAAAAGGTCTAGCGGGACCTCCCTACGAGCAGTACTTC.